This T cell receptor beta chain was profiled in a study of blood T cell repertoires in COVID-19. The CDR3 runs to 16 residues. Those enrolled in Seattle joined during active infection and were followed longitudinally afterward. In the original analysis: Amplified reference gene primers provided the basis for estimating nucleated cell counts. The data were produced by immunoSEQ multiplex PCR, yet TCRdb's version contains in-frame clones alone and is incomplete. V and J calls and clone size follow that table, whereas D and trimming were derived from the DNA. Among roughly 350,000 clones listed, around 86% were seen once.

The clonotype comes from a woman aged 45 to 65 with COVID-19, enrolled during active disease. The chain combines TRBV1 with TRBJ2-7; TRBD1 is taken as the D call from the table, unchecked against the DNA. TRBV1 is labeled a pseudogene. Sequenced input: peripheral blood. The CDR3 DNA reads as TGCACCAGCAGCCCCGTAGGGGTAGCCAGCTCCTACGAGCAGTACTTC. It is translated as CTSSPVGVASSYEQYF.